This section outlines one T cell receptor beta chain sequence together with its context. As handled by the study authors: Using reference gene primer amplification, nucleated cell counts were estimated. Measured with immunoSEQ multiplex PCR; TCRdb has only the in-frame clones, and not every one. V and J calls and clone size follow that table, whereas D and trimming were derived from the DNA. Of about 250,000 clones listed, almost 85% were seen once; the top ten hold 5.1%. This sample is part of a study of blood T cell repertoires in COVID-19. The CDR3 has 15 amino acids. V lost 8 bases and J lost 5, with 21 bases in between. The germline CDR1 and CDR2 sequences are ENHRY and SYGVKD.

The chain couples TRBV10-3 to TRBJ1-2; possible D gene TRBD1, 5 bases. The receptor comes from a man aged 50 or older with active or convalescent COVID-19. Source material: peripheral blood. The CDR3 is CAIRTQQGAVYGYTF. As DNA, the CDR3 is TGTGCCATCCGGACCCAGCAGGGTGCTGTGTATGGCTACACCTTC.